The 23 T cell receptor beta chains below all came from one sample that was sequenced in a study of T cell responses to AZD1222 COVID-19 vaccine. Profiled with immunoSEQ multiplex PCR; TCRdb holds only in-frame clones, not every one. The data contain about 100,000 clones, around 89% of them singletons. This sample comprised peripheral blood, obtained on day 0 of AZD1222 vaccination. Receptors were obtained from an adult in good health.

This clone was seen just once. This chain joins TRBV9 and TRBJ2-7; tentatively, D is TRBD2 (6 bases). This CDR3 spans 15 amino acids. Between the trimmed V and J ends, which lost 4 bases and 4 bases, there was a span of 18 bases. Germline V gene lookup returns CDR1 SGDLS and CDR2 YYNGEE. Written as DNA, the CDR3 is TGTGCCAGCAGCCCCTCGGGCTCGGGAGAGTACGAGCAGTACTTC. It yields the protein CASSPSGSGEYEQYF.

DNA of the CDR3: TGTGCCAGCAGCCAAGAAAGGGAAGCTGCCGTACATGGCTACACCTTC. The encoded protein is CASSQEREAAVHGYTF. The chain uses TRBV3-1 (or the pseudogene TRBV3-2) and TRBJ1-2, with D uncertain. Germline V lookup: CDR1 LGHDT, CDR2 YNNKEL (reference sequence). The CDR3 is 16 residues long. V was cut by 0 bases and J by 6 bases, with 17 bases left in between.

The chain joins TRBV18 to TRBJ2-5, with D unclear. Trimming removed 4 bases at V and 2 bases at J, with 8 bases between. Germline CDR1 KGHSH, CDR2 LQKENI. The CDR3 runs 13 residues. In DNA form, the CDR3 reads TGTGCCAGCTCACGCAGCCTTCAAGAGACCCAGTACTTC. Its translation is CASSRSLQETQYF.

The chain combines TRBV6-6 with TRBJ2-2, with 8 nucleotides matching TRBD2. CDR3 length: 15 amino acids. Germline values: CDR1 MNHNY, CDR2 SVGAGI (reference sequence). The junction had 7 bases not matched to a gene; V was cut back by 10 bases and J by 0 bases. The CDR3 reads CATPRGGPNTGELFF. Written as DNA, the CDR3 is TGTGCCACCCCCCGGGGGGGTCCGAACACCGGGGAGCTGTTTTTT.

This clone was counted a few times. The chain is built from TRBV6-5 and TRBJ2-1; D call uncertain. The CDR3 is 11 residues long. Trimming left V 2 bases short and J 8 bases short, with 4 bases between. Germline V CDR1 and CDR2: MNHEY, SVGAGI. Here the CDR3 reads CASSYHHEQFF. The DNA of the CDR3 is TGTGCCAGCAGTTACCACCATGAGCAGTTCTTC.

The rearrangement joins TRBV5-1 to TRBJ1-4; D is possibly TRBD1 (6 bases). Germline CDR1 and CDR2: SGHRS and YFSETQ. This CDR3 contains 14 residues. V lost 1 base and J 2 bases, leaving 6 bases between the germline ends. The CDR3, as DNA: TGCGCCAGCAGCTTGACAGGGACTAATGAAAAACTGTTTTTT. Encoded protein: CASSLTGTNEKLFF.

This sequence joins TRBV5-1 and TRBJ2-1; possibly TRBD2 for D (6 bases). This CDR3 is built from 13 residues. V was trimmed by 3 bases and J by 10 bases, leaving 14 bases between them. Germline CDR1 and CDR2: SGHRS and YFSETQ. Written as DNA, the CDR3 is TGCGCCAGCAGCTCCGCGGGGTTAAGGGAGCAGTTCTTC. This gives the protein CASSSAGLREQFF.

Only a few counts were recorded for this clone. V gene TRBV10-1 combines with J gene TRBJ2-3; D is undetermined. The CDR3 loop spans 13 amino acids. Deletions cut 8 bases from V and 8 bases from J, with 17 bases between. Germline assignment: CDR1 WNHNN and CDR2 SYGVQD (reference sequence). CDR3 protein: CASSPRPAVTQYF. The CDR3 DNA reads TGCGCCAGCTCCCCCCGACCGGCCGTTACGCAGTATTTT.

The J gene is TRBJ2-3, the V gene TRBV13; D call uncertain. V lost 6 bases and J lost 0, with 19 bases in between. In germline, CDR1 is PRHDT, CDR2 FYEKMQ (reference sequence). The CDR3 has 17 amino acids. The CDR3 sequence: CASRPSMMAASTDTQYF. The CDR3 region has the DNA TGTGCCAGCAGGCCCTCTATGATGGCGGCCAGCACAGATACGCAGTATTTT.

The chain has TRBV4-2 and TRBJ2-4, with a tentative D call TRBD2 (6 bases). V lost 4 bases and J lost 5, with 18 bases in between. This CDR3 region has 16 residues. Per the germline V gene, CDR1 is LGHNA and CDR2 is YNFKEQ. CDR3 residues: CASSRTGTGGENIQYF. In DNA, the CDR3 is TGTGCCAGCAGCCGGACCGGGACCGGGGGAGAAAACATTCAGTACTTC.

This chain's CDR3 is CASSLGTSSPTDTQYF. The CDR3 bases are TGTGCCAGCAGCTTAGGGACCTCCTCCCCCACAGATACGCAGTATTTT. V usage is TRBV7-9 and J usage is TRBJ2-3, with D unresolved. The germline V gene encodes CDR1 SEHNR and CDR2 FQNEAQ (reference sequence). Trimming cost V 1 base and J 2 bases, with 13 bases left between them. There are 16 residues in the CDR3.

The chain uses TRBV28 and TRBJ1-4, with no clear D. Per the germline V gene, CDR1 is MDHEN and CDR2 is SYDVKM. The CDR3 totals 12 residues. The V end was cut by 4 bases, the J end by 3 bases, with 3 bases between. CDR3 amino acids: CASSSANEKLFF. The CDR3 nucleotides are TGTGCCAGCAGTTCGGCTAATGAAAAACTGTTTTTT.

The chain has TRBV30 and TRBJ1-1; 7 bases match TRBD1. Germline-derived CDR1 and CDR2 are GTSNPN and SVGIG (reference sequence). V shed 2 bases and J 3 bases; nucleotides not matched to a gene: 6. This CDR3 contains 14 residues. The CDR3 DNA sequence: TGTGCCTGGAGTCATTGGACAGGCGACACTGAAGCTTTCTTT. It codes for CAWSHWTGDTEAFF.

The rearrangement links TRBV29-1 to TRBJ2-1; D ambiguous. Trimming pared 7 bases from V and 2 bases from J, leaving 12 bases between. Germline CDR1 reads SQVTM; CDR2 reads ANQGSEA. This CDR3 contains 13 residues. CDR3 protein: CSGGGIPYNEQFF. In DNA form, the CDR3 reads TGCAGCGGGGGTGGGATTCCCTACAATGAGCAGTTCTTC.

In DNA form, the CDR3 reads TGTGCCAGCAGAGCGGACACTGAAGCTTTCTTT. Translating gives CASRADTEAFF. The chain links TRBV6-6 to TRBJ1-1; no clear D. The length of the CDR3 is 11 residues. Per germline, CDR1 MNHNY and CDR2 SVGAGI (reference sequence). V shed 6 bases and J shed 3 bases, with 5 bases lying between them.

The chain combines TRBV11-2 with TRBJ1-1, with 11 bases fitting TRBD1. Germline CDR1 SGHAT, CDR2 FQNNGV. The CDR3 contains 18 residues. The V gene end was trimmed by 0 bases and the J gene end by 7 bases; junction bases not matched to a gene: 13. The CDR3 is CASSLEVRLGTGGSEAFF. The CDR3 DNA reads as TGTGCCAGCAGCTTAGAGGTTAGACTCGGGACAGGGGGAAGTGAAGCTTTCTTT.

The V and J genes are TRBV4-1 and TRBJ2-7; D uncertain. This CDR3 is built from 14 residues. V lost 0 bases and J 3 bases, leaving 9 bases between the germline ends. Per germline, CDR1 MGHRA and CDR2 YSYEKL. CDR3 region: CASSQEPSFYEQYF. For the CDR3, the DNA is TGCGCCAGCAGCCAAGAGCCTAGTTTCTACGAGCAGTACTTC.

The gene calls are TRBV19 and TRBJ1-5, with TRBD1 as a possible D gene (5 bases). The V end lost 7 bases, the J end lost 3 bases, and 19 bases lay between the germline ends. This CDR3 has 16 residues. Per germline, CDR1 LNHDA and CDR2 SQIVND (reference sequence). The CDR3 nucleotides read TGTGCCAGTAAAGACCTGCATGGGGGAGTCAATCAGCCCCAGCATTTT. It translates to CASKDLHGGVNQPQHF.

This chain uses TRBV2 with TRBJ1-2, with no clear D. Germline CDR1 SNHLY, CDR2 FYNNEI. The length of the CDR3 is 13 residues. V was clipped by 5 bases and J by 1 base, with 8 bases between them. The CDR3 bases are TGTGCCAGCAGTCTGGACTATAACTATGGCTACACCTTC. Its protein is CASSLDYNYGYTF.

The V call is TRBV9, the J call TRBJ1-1, with D unclear. V was cut by 4 bases and J by 3 bases, with 13 bases left in between. Germline CDR1 SGDLS, CDR2 YYNGEE. The CDR3 is made up of 14 amino acids. The CDR3 DNA reads as TGTGCCAGCAGCCCCTCGGCTCTGGACACTGAAGCTTTCTTT. This gives the protein CASSPSALDTEAFF.

Written as DNA, the CDR3 is TGTGCCAGCACCCCCGGTAGTTCCCCAGGAGAGACCCAGTACTTC. Its protein is CASTPGSSPGETQYF. This chain joins TRBV9 and TRBJ2-5; D call uncertain. The germline CDR1 and CDR2 sequences are SGDLS and YYNGEE. V gave up 6 bases and J gave up 4 bases, with 19 bases separating them. CDR3 length: 15 amino acids. Filled out from reference TRBV9 and TRBJ2-5, the complete variable domain reads DSGVTQTPKHLITATGQRVTLRCSPRSGDLSVYWYQQSLDQGLQFLIQYYNGEERAKGNILERFSAQQFPDLHSELNLSSLELGDSALYFCASTPGSSPGETQYFGPGTRLLVL.

V and J are TRBV2 and TRBJ2-1, with D perhaps TRBD1 (6 bases). The ends were cut back, 5 bases at V and 2 bases at J, with 13 bases in the middle. The CDR3 runs 15 residues. Germline V lookup: CDR1 SNHLY, CDR2 FYNNEI. CDR3 coding DNA: TGTGCCAGCAGTAGCAGGACAGCCGCCTACAATGAGCAGTTCTTC. Amino acids: CASSSRTAAYNEQFF.

The chain has TRBV6-5 and TRBJ1-1; D is unclear. V was cut by 0 bases and J by 0 bases, with 8 bases left in between. Germline lookup yields CDR1 MNHEY and CDR2 SVGAGI. This CDR3 comprises 15 residues. The CDR3 DNA reads TGTGCCAGCAGTTACTCGATTTCCCTGAACACTGAAGCTTTCTTT. Residues: CASSYSISLNTEAFF.